Listed here are 9 T cell receptor beta chains from one sample, sequenced in a study of cytomegalovirus exposure and HLA in healthy donors. Primers: 60 Vbeta forward and 13 Jbeta reverse. Sequencing was performed with immunoSEQ multiplex PCR; in TCRdb, only in-frame clones are kept and a portion is missing. The sample contains around 64,000 clones, approximately 60% of which appear only once. Source material: PBMCs. The receptor source for this set is a woman between 45 and 65 years old in good health and CMV-seronegative.

This chain links TRBV28 with TRBJ2-2; D gene uncertain. V lost 3 bases and J lost 1, with 6 bases in between. This CDR3 has 14 residues. Germline assignment: CDR1 MDHEN and CDR2 SYDVKM. The CDR3 DNA follows: TGTGCCAGCAGTTTGGTACAGAACACCGGGGAGCTGTTTTTT. Translating it yields CASSLVQNTGELFF.

The V and J genes are TRBV9 and TRBJ1-2; 11 bases agree with TRBD1. Germline-derived CDR1 and CDR2 are SGDLS and YYNGEE. The CDR3 has 15 amino acids. The V segment lost 2 bases and the J segment 8 bases; nucleotides outside the gene matches: 8. CDR3 protein: CASSVYGTGGGGYTF. The CDR3 bases are TGTGCCAGCAGCGTTTACGGGACAGGGGGAGGGGGCTACACCTTC.

This chain links TRBV29-1 with TRBJ2-3; 9 nucleotides match TRBD2. CDR3 length equals 15 residues. V dropped 6 bases and J dropped 4; count of bases not matched to a gene: 11. Looked up from germline, CDR1 is SQVTM and CDR2 is ANQGSEA. CDR3 sequence reads: CSVAMTSGTPDTQYF. The CDR3 region has the DNA TGCAGCGTCGCGATGACTAGCGGAACTCCAGATACGCAGTATTTT.

The chain links TRBV10-3 to TRBJ1-2, with 8 bases that match TRBD1. V lost 6 bases, J lost 0 bases, and 6 bases stayed unmatched. Germline CDR1 ENHRY, CDR2 SYGVKD. CDR3 length equals 15 residues. CDR3 amino acids: CAISGQGAANYGYTF. CDR3 coding DNA: TGTGCCATCAGCGGTCAGGGGGCAGCTAACTATGGCTACACCTTC.

The chain recombines TRBV15 with TRBJ1-4, with D uncertain. CDR3 size: 15 residues. Trimming pared 1 base from V and 8 bases from J, leaving 14 bases between. From germline, CDR1 is LNHNV and CDR2 YYDKDF (reference sequence). CDR3 protein: CATSRGFTDDEKLFF. The DNA of the CDR3 is TGTGCCACCAGCAGAGGTTTTACAGATGACGAAAAACTGTTTTTT.

The V gene is TRBV27, the J gene TRBJ1-5; 9 bases are a match to TRBD1. The CDR3 spans 17 residues. Germline V gene lookup returns CDR1 MNHEY and CDR2 SMNVEV (reference sequence). With V trimmed by 0 bases and J by 4 bases, 7 bases remained unmatched. The CDR3 region is CASSLSQDRGWNQPQHF. The CDR3 nucleotides are TGTGCCAGCAGTTTATCCCAGGACAGGGGATGGAATCAGCCCCAGCATTTT.

The chain has TRBV5-1 and TRBJ1-1; 7 bases fit TRBD1. This CDR3 region has 13 residues. Germline V gives CDR1 SGHRS, CDR2 YFSETQ. V lost 8 bases and J lost 3; bases outside the gene matches: 7. The CDR3 sequence: CASKQGWDTEAFF. The CDR3, as DNA: TGCGCCAGTAAACAGGGGTGGGACACTGAAGCTTTCTTT. Based on the CDR3 plus reference TRBV5-1 and TRBJ1-1, the full variable domain is KAGVTQTPRYLIKTRGQQVTLSCSPISGHRSVSWYQQTPGQGLQFLFEYFSETQRNKGNFPGRFSGRQFSNSRSEMNVSTLELGDSALYLCASKQGWDTEAFFGQGTRLTVV.

This chain connects TRBV30 to TRBJ2-7, with 11 bases lining up with TRBD2. V gave up 3 bases and J gave up 7 bases; unmatched junction bases: 5. The CDR3 sequence is 13 residues long. Germline assignment: CDR1 GTSNPN and CDR2 SVGIG (reference sequence). CDR3 protein: CAWSHGLAGEQYF. CDR3 sequence (DNA): TGTGCCTGGAGCCACGGACTAGCGGGTGAGCAGTACTTC.

In its sample, this clone was seen once. The chain is built from TRBV29-1 and TRBJ2-7; TRBD2 matches at 8 bases. The length of the CDR3 is 16 residues. J was trimmed by 4 bases and V by 4 bases; bases with no gene match: 15. Germline V gene data show CDR1 as SQVTM and CDR2 as ANQGSEA. The CDR3, as DNA: TGCAGCGTTGGTACGGGAGGGGCCTGGGATAAATACGAGCAGTACTTC. This sequence encodes CSVGTGGAWDKYEQYF.